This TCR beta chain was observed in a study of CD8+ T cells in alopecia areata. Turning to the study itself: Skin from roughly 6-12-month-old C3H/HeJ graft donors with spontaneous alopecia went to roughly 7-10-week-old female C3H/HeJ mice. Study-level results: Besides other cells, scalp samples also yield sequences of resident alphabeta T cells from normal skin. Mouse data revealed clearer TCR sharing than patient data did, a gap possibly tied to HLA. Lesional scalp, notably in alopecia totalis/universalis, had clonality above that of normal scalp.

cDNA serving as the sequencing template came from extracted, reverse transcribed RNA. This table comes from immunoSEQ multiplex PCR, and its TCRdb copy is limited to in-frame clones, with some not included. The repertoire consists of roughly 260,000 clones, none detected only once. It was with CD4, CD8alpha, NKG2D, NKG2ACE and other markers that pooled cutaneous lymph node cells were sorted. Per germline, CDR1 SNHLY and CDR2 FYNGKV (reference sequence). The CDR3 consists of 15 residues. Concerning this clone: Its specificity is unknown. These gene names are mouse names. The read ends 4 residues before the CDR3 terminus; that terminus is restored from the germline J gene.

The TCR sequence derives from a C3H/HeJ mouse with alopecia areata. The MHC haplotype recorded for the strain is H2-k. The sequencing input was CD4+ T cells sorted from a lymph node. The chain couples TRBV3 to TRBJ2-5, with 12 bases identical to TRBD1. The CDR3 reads CASSYGTGGGDTQYF. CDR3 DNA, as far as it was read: TGTGCCAGCAGCTACGGGACAGGGGGCGGGGAC.